The T cell receptor (beta chain) under discussion was sequenced for a study of blood T cell repertoires in COVID-19. Study at large: Italy, Spain and the United States were the sources of the convalescent and acute COVID-19 samples. PBMCs, B-cell-depleted T cells, or T cells provided the cDNA or gDNA that made up the material.

Between the trimmed V and J ends, which lost 0 bases and 7 bases, there was a span of 13 bases. In germline, CDR1 is LGHNA, CDR2 YSLEER. The CDR3 consists of 15 residues. In the source study's methods: Estimation of nucleated cell counts relied on the amplification of reference gene primers. Assay used: immunoSEQ multiplex PCR; TCRdb lists only in-frame clones, some missing. That table is the source of V, J and clone size, and D and trimming were worked out from the DNA. The sample contains about 370,000 clones, 89% of which appear only once. This chain uses TRBV4-3 with TRBJ2-4; D may be TRBD2 (6 bases). This clonotype was sampled from a woman aged 30 to 39 with COVID-19, enrolled during active disease. The sample consisted of peripheral blood. In DNA form, the CDR3 reads TGCGCCAGCAGCCAAGATATCGCGGCGGGGAACATTCAGTACTTC. Translation gives CASSQDIAAGNIQYF.